The present entry profiles one T cell receptor (beta chain) with its context. Its specificity is unknown. The record originates from a study of graft-versus-host responses after intestinal transplantation. Study results and caveats: Maximum circulating GvH clone levels tracked with early post-transplant HvG decreases. GvH clones were found in recipient marrow; some appeared first in ileum or blood.

The assay was immunoSEQ multiplex PCR, and TCRdb's table has in-frame clones only and misses some. Of tens of thousands of clones detected, around 93% appear once; the ten largest clones hold under 0.4%. The CDR3 loop spans 15 amino acids. Germline V CDR1 and CDR2: SEHNR, FQNEAQ (reference sequence). Trimming left V 1 base short and J 3 bases short, with 10 bases between. This specimen consisted of unstimulated CD4+ T cells sorted from spleen or lymph node cells, obtained before transplant. The chain combines TRBV7-9 with TRBJ2-1; the D gene is possibly TRBD1 (6 bases). This receptor was taken from a human donor who was the organ donor for an intestinal transplant. CDR3 residues: CASSLGTGYYNEQFF. Written as DNA, the CDR3 is TGTGCCAGCAGCTTAGGAACAGGGTACTACAATGAGCAGTTCTTC. The full variable domain, with the rest looked up from reference TRBV7-9 and TRBJ2-1, is DTGVSQNPRHKITKRGQNVTFRCDPISEHNRLYWYRQTLGQGPEFLTYFQNEAQLEKSRLLSDRFSAERPKGSFSTLEIQRTEQGDSAMYLCASSLGTGYYNEQFFGPGTRLTVL.